This entry lists 32 T cell receptor beta chains sequenced from one sample in a study of CD8+CD57+ T cells in acquired aplastic anemia. TCR beta VDJ and CDR3 profiling used genomic DNA as template. TCRdb independently ran MiXCR on the reads; one entry per CDR3 protein. This table holds 80,000 or so distinct CDR3 sequences, approximately 70% found once. All patients picked for sequencing had shown, by flow cytometry, an expansion of CD8+CD57+ cells. Sequenced: sorted CD4+, CD8+, or CD8+CD57+ T cells (not recorded which) from PBMCs. The receptors were sampled from a human donor with aplastic anemia.

The V call is TRBV10-3, the J call TRBJ2-7, with 8 nucleotides matching TRBD2. This CDR3 is built from 14 residues. J gave up 6 bases and V 2 bases, and 6 bases lay outside the gene matches. CDR1 and CDR2 from the germline V gene are ENHRY and SYGVKD. CDR3 sequence reads: CAISEATSGREQYF. For the CDR3, the DNA is TGTGCCATCAGTGAGGCAACTAGCGGCCGCGAGCAGTACTTC.

The chain couples TRBV15 to TRBJ1-5; D is unclear. This CDR3 region has 14 residues. Germline V CDR1 and CDR2: LNHNV, YYDKDF (reference sequence). V shed 1 base and J shed 3 bases, with 7 bases lying between them. The CDR3, as DNA: TGTGCCACCAGCAGAGGCACGTTCAATCAGCCCCAGCATTTT. This gives the protein CATSRGTFNQPQHF.

Points on this clonotype: One end of the junction does not line up with germline, which may come from a read error. V is TRBV10-3 and J is TRBJ2-3; tentative D call: TRBD1 (6 bases). Looked up from germline, CDR1 is ENHRY and CDR2 is SYGVKD. The length of the CDR3 is 14 residues. CDR3 nucleotides: TGTGCCACCAGTGATACGACAGGAACAGATACGCAGTATTTT. Protein: CATSDTTGTDTQYF.

V is TRBV20-1 and J is TRBJ2-7; D is uncertain. The ends were cut back, 3 bases at V and 3 bases at J, with 9 bases in the middle. The germline gives CDR1 DFQATT, CDR2 SNEGSKA (reference sequence). CDR3 length equals 12 residues. CDR3 sequence (DNA): TGCAGTGCTAGTCAAGGTCTCTACGAGCAGTACTTC. Protein product: CSASQGLYEQYF.

J is TRBJ2-7 and V is TRBV7-8; D is unresolved. V lost 8 bases to trimming and J lost 1 base, with 12 bases between them. The CDR3 sequence is 13 residues long. Germline loops: CDR1 SGHVS, CDR2 FQNEAQ. CDR3 loop: CASSRTASYEQYF. The CDR3 region has the DNA TGTGCCAGCTCCCGAACGGCGTCCTACGAGCAGTACTTC.

This clonotype was seen more than once but under ten times. The chain carries TRBV27 and TRBJ1-1, with D uncertain. Per germline, CDR1 MNHEY and CDR2 SMNVEV (reference sequence). The CDR3 has 14 residues. V gave up 2 bases and J gave up 8 bases, with 15 bases separating them. CDR3 in DNA: TGTGCCAGCAGTTTAGCGCCACAAGGCTTGGAAGCTTTCTTT. It translates to CASSLAPQGLEAFF.

This clonotype was seen at least ten times. The chain carries TRBV5-6 and TRBJ1-6; D is unclear. V lost 0 bases, J lost 10 bases, and 5 bases lay in between. The CDR3 is made up of 12 amino acids. The germline CDR1 and CDR2 sequences are SGHDT and YYEEEE. This CDR3 reads CASSLGGSPLHF. The CDR3 nucleotides are TGTGCCAGCAGCTTGGGTGGATCACCCCTCCACTTT.

For this clonotype: One end of the junction fails to match germline, which may point to a read error. The rearrangement uses TRBV4-1 and TRBJ2-7; 8 nucleotides match TRBD1. Germline lookup yields CDR1 MGHRA and CDR2 YSYEKL. The CDR3 has 13 residues. The CDR3 DNA is TGCGCCAGCAGGCGGCAGGGGGCGGACGAGCAATACTTC. This sequence encodes CASRRQGADEQYF.

This clonotype occurred a few times. The V gene is TRBV10-3, the J gene TRBJ1-1; D is undetermined. The V end lost 3 bases, the J end lost 6 bases, and 11 bases lay between the germline ends. Germline V gene sequence: CDR1 ENHRY, CDR2 SYGVKD. The CDR3 runs to 13 residues. This CDR3 is CAISDRQWSEAFF. CDR3 sequence (DNA): TGTGCCATCAGTGACAGACAATGGTCTGAAGCTTTCTTT.

Of note for this clonotype: One end of the junction fails to match germline, which may point to a read error. The chain combines TRBV5-6 with TRBJ2-1; a possible D gene is TRBD2 (6 bases). Germline V lookup: CDR1 SGHDT, CDR2 YYEEEE. This CDR3 spans 13 amino acids. This CDR3 reads CASNPGLDNEQFF. The CDR3 nucleotides read TGCGCCAGCAACCCGGGACTGGACAATGAGCAGTTCTTC. The full variable domain, in which reference TRBV5-6 and TRBJ2-1 provide the parts outside the CDR3, is DAGVTQSPTHLIKTRGQQVTLRCSPKSGHDTVSWYQQALGQGPQFIFQYYEEEERQRGNFPDRFSGHQFPNYSSELNVNALLLGDSALYLCASNPGLDNEQFFGPGTRLTVL.

This clonotype was counted between two and nine times. The CDR3 DNA sequence: TGTGCCACCCTTGACTATGGCTACACCTTC. This gives the protein CATLDYGYTF. V usage is TRBV2 and J usage is TRBJ1-2; D uncertain. Germline CDR1 reads SNHLY; CDR2 reads FYNNEI. V was cut by 10 bases and J by 3 bases, with 6 bases left in between. This CDR3 has 10 amino acids.

This sequence joins TRBV19 and TRBJ1-2; 8 nucleotides agree with TRBD1. The germline V gene has CDR1 LNHDA and CDR2 SQIVND (reference sequence). CDR3 length: 14 residues. Trimming at V came to 7 bases and at J to 8 bases, leaving 12 bases not matched to a gene. The CDR3 sequence is CASNWGQAAGGYTF. In nucleotides, the CDR3 is TGTGCCAGTAATTGGGGACAGGCAGCGGGGGGCTACACCTTC. Full variable domain (outside the CDR3, taken from reference TRBV19 and TRBJ1-2): DGGITQSPKYLFRKEGQNVTLSCEQNLNHDAMYWYRQDPGQGLRLIYYSQIVNDFQKGDIAEGYSVSREKKESFPLTVTSAQKNPTAFYLCASNWGQAAGGYTFGSGTRLTVV.

The rearrangement joins TRBV7-8 to TRBJ2-7; 10 nucleotides line up with TRBD2. The V and J ends lost 3 bases and 2 bases, in that order; junction bases with no gene match: 4. Per germline, CDR1 SGHVS and CDR2 FQNEAQ. This CDR3 has 15 residues. The chain's CDR3 is CASSLLGLAAYEQYF. CDR3 DNA sequence: TGTGCCAGCAGCTTGCTCGGACTAGCGGCCTACGAGCAGTACTTC.

This clonotype appeared once. The chain employs TRBV7-8 and TRBJ2-7, with 7 bases identical to TRBD2. Germline lookup yields CDR1 SGHVS and CDR2 FQNEAQ. V gave up 5 bases and J gave up 4 bases; unmatched junction bases: 17. The CDR3 has 17 amino acids. CDR3 sequence: CASSVGGSTSARYEQYF. The CDR3 DNA is TGTGCCAGCAGCGTCGGGGGGAGTACTAGCGCCAGATACGAGCAGTACTTC.

The V gene is TRBV15, the J gene TRBJ2-1, with 7 bases lining up with TRBD2. V was clipped by 3 bases and J by 8 bases; unmatched bases: 10. Germline assignment: CDR1 LNHNV and CDR2 YYDKDF (reference sequence). The CDR3 is made up of 15 amino acids. CDR3 protein: CATSSTGGLLDEQFF. The CDR3 DNA reads as TGTGCCACCAGCAGTACGGGGGGATTGTTGGATGAGCAGTTCTTC.

The CDR3: CATSIRGAYHGYTF. DNA for the CDR3: TGTGCCACCAGCATTAGGGGCGCGTATCATGGCTACACCTTC. The chain is built from TRBV15 and TRBJ1-2; D might be TRBD1 (5 bases). With 4 bases removed from V and 6 bases from J, the gap between germline ends came to 15 bases. The CDR3 length is 14 residues. Looked up from germline, CDR1 is LNHNV and CDR2 is YYDKDF (reference sequence).

CDR3 nucleotides: TGTGCCAGCAGTTTCGAACACAATCAGCCCCAGCATTTT. Protein product: CASSFEHNQPQHF. The chain combines TRBV12-3 or TRBV12-4 with TRBJ1-5; no clear D. Trimming shortened V by 3 bases and J by 3 bases, and 6 bases separated the two germline ends. The CDR3 is made up of 13 amino acids.

The chain recombines TRBV20-1 with TRBJ2-1; a weak D match, TRBD1 (5 bases). Germline V gives CDR1 DFQATT, CDR2 SNEGSKA (reference sequence). The CDR3 spans 16 residues. V shed 0 bases and J shed 7 bases, with 19 bases lying between them. CDR3 amino acids: CSARDLGQGVGNEQFF. The CDR3 DNA reads TGCAGTGCTAGAGATCTAGGTCAGGGCGTGGGGAATGAGCAGTTCTTC.

The J gene is TRBJ2-4, the V gene TRBV20-1; possibly TRBD1 for D (6 bases). The CDR3 sequence is 15 residues long. Germline V gene lookup returns CDR1 DFQATT and CDR2 SNEGSKA (reference sequence). Trimming removed 3 bases from V and 11 bases from J, with 23 bases in between. CDR3 in amino acids: CSASQGTAPWDVQYF. CDR3 sequence (DNA): TGCAGTGCTAGCCAGGGGACGGCCCCCTGGGATGTTCAGTACTTC.

This clonotype has just one count. J is TRBJ2-7 and V is TRBV12-3 or TRBV12-4; 8 bases are shared with TRBD2. The V gene end was trimmed by 3 bases and the J gene end by 2 bases; junction bases not matched to a gene: 6. This CDR3 is 15 amino acids long. CDR3 amino acids: CASSFRREATYEQYF. The CDR3 DNA reads as TGTGCCAGCAGTTTCCGGCGGGAGGCCACCTACGAGCAGTACTTC.

The chain couples TRBV7-2 to TRBJ1-1; TRBD1 aligns across 7 bases. Per the germline V gene, CDR1 is SGHTA and CDR2 is FQGNSA. V shed 5 bases, J shed 0 bases, and the junction held 6 bases outside the gene matches. This CDR3 has 15 residues. CDR3 loop: CASSPLGQMNTEAFF. As DNA, the CDR3 is TGTGCCAGCAGCCCGCTGGGACAGATGAACACTGAAGCTTTCTTT. Filled out from reference TRBV7-2 and TRBJ1-1, the complete variable domain reads GAGVSQSPSNKVTEKGKDVELRCDPISGHTALYWYRQSLGQGLEFLIYFQGNSAPDKSGLPSDRFSAERTGGSVSTLTIQRTQQEDSAVYLCASSPLGQMNTEAFFGQGTRLTVV.

The rearrangement joins TRBV12-3 or TRBV12-4 to TRBJ2-7; D perhaps matches TRBD1 (6 bases). The CDR3 has 14 residues. Trimming stripped 7 bases from V and 1 base from J, with 14 bases between. CDR3 residues: CASTVTTGSYEQYF. CDR3 coding DNA: TGTGCCAGCACCGTAACGACAGGATCCTACGAGCAGTACTTC.

The J gene is TRBJ1-6, the V gene TRBV6-1, with a tentative D call TRBD1 (5 bases). V was shortened by 7 bases and J by 6 bases, with 7 bases between the two germline ends. Germline V CDR1 and CDR2: MNHNS, SASEGT. This CDR3 spans 12 amino acids. CDR3 nucleotides: TGTGCCAGCAATAGGGGTAATTCACCCCTCCACTTT. Residues: CASNRGNSPLHF.

CDR3 bases: TGTGCCAGCAGCTTACTGTCCACGAACACCGGGGAGCTGTTTTTT. Protein product: CASSLLSTNTGELFF. V is TRBV7-2 and J is TRBJ2-2; D unclear. The CDR3 contains 15 residues. The germline V and J ends were trimmed by 2 bases and 0 bases, with 7 bases remaining between them. CDR1 is SGHTA and CDR2 is FQGNSA in the germline V gene.

This clonotype was seen a few times. This chain uses TRBV15 with TRBJ2-7; D gene unclear. V lost 7 bases, J lost 4 bases, and 17 bases lay in between. The CDR3 contains 14 residues. Germline V gene sequence: CDR1 LNHNV, CDR2 YYDKDF (reference sequence). CDR3 DNA: TGTGCCACCATAACTTGGCCCAATCGGTACGAGCAGTACTTC. Translating it yields CATITWPNRYEQYF.

The genes are TRBV9 and TRBJ1-3; 7 bases match TRBD1. V shed 4 bases and J 4 bases; nucleotides not matched to a gene: 5. The CDR3 consists of 14 residues. Per germline, CDR1 SGDLS and CDR2 YYNGEE. CDR3 sequence: CASSQLGQGNTIYF. The CDR3 nucleotides are TGTGCCAGCAGCCAACTGGGACAGGGAAACACCATATATTTT.

Of note for this clonotype: At one end the junction does not follow the germline gene, possibly because of a read error. The chain recombines TRBV2 with TRBJ2-1; 9 nucleotides align to TRBD1. Germline V CDR1 and CDR2: SNHLY, FYNNEI. The CDR3 extends over 15 amino acids. The CDR3 sequence is CASRVQGAVDNERFF. Here the CDR3 DNA reads TGTGCCAGCAGAGTACAGGGGGCTGTCGACAATGAGCGGTTCTTC.

The V call is TRBV24-1, the J call TRBJ2-2; 8 bases line up with TRBD1. Germline V gene data show CDR1 as KGHDR and CDR2 as SFDVKD. V was pared by 4 bases and J by 1 base, with 4 bases of the junction left unmatched. The CDR3 contains 16 residues. CDR3 sequence: CATSEAGTGNTGELFF. The CDR3 DNA sequence: TGTGCCACCAGTGAAGCCGGGACAGGGAACACCGGGGAGCTGTTTTTT.

The V call is TRBV10-2, the J call TRBJ2-5; D perhaps matches TRBD2 (6 bases). The CDR3 length is 13 residues. Germline V gene data show CDR1 as WSHSY and CDR2 as SAAADI. Trimming took off 8 bases at V and 5 bases at J, with 15 bases between the two ends. The DNA of the CDR3 is TGCGCCAGCGGACTACTAGGCCCTGAGACCCAGTACTTC. It translates to CASGLLGPETQYF.

The rearrangement joins TRBV14 to TRBJ2-3, with D uncertain. V lost 5 bases and J lost 4, with 7 bases in between. CDR1 and CDR2 (germline): SGHDN, FVKESK. The CDR3 spans 12 residues. The CDR3 protein is CASSTRPDTQYF. The CDR3 region has the DNA TGTGCCAGCAGCACAAGGCCAGATACGCAGTATTTT.

This clonotype was seen a single time. This chain connects TRBV7-8 to TRBJ2-1; perhaps D is TRBD1 or TRBD2 (6 bases each). CDR3 length: 13 residues. The germline CDR1 and CDR2 sequences are SGHVS and FQNEAQ. With 6 bases removed from V and 6 bases from J, the gap between germline ends came to 12 bases. CDR3 residues: CASRQGGGNEQFF. DNA of the CDR3: TGTGCCAGCAGACAGGGAGGAGGCAATGAGCAGTTCTTC.

For this clonotype: The germline gene is not matched at one end of the junction; a read error may be the cause. The chain combines TRBV7-3 with TRBJ2-3, with TRBD2 identical over 10 bases. This CDR3 contains 16 residues. CDR1 and CDR2 from the germline V gene are SGHTA and FQGTGA. CDR3 bases: TGTGCTAGCAGCTTAGACACTAGCGGGATAACAGATACGCGGTATTTT. This codes for CASSLDTSGITDTRYF.